Each of the 4 T cell receptor beta chains below was sequenced from the same sample in a study of long-term antiretroviral therapy in people with HIV. The immunoSEQ assay was v3.0, run at survey level. Profiled with immunoSEQ multiplex PCR; TCRdb holds only in-frame clones, not every one. The data contain approximately 17,000 clones, 81% of them singletons. The sample here was unsorted PBMCs, taken around 1.2 years before starting antiretroviral therapy. These receptors were obtained from a man aged 30 to 39 with HIV.

Here the CDR3 reads CASSPLLLRGGSDEQYF. The DNA of the CDR3 is TGTGCCAGTAGTCCCCTGTTGCTGAGGGGCGGGAGCGACGAGCAGTACTTC. This chain uses TRBV19 with TRBJ2-7, with 7 nucleotides matching TRBD2. This CDR3 is built from 17 residues. Germline values: CDR1 LNHDA, CDR2 SQIVND (reference sequence). V dropped 5 bases and J dropped 5; count of bases not matched to a gene: 18.

CDR3 in amino acids: CASSMGDSGDEQYF. The CDR3 nucleotides read TGTGCCAGCAGCATGGGGGACAGTGGAGACGAGCAGTACTTC. This chain joins TRBV21-1 and TRBJ2-7; TRBD1 reflects the table's D call only, with no check against the DNA. TRBV21-1 is a pseudogene. The length of the CDR3 is 14 residues.

The chain couples TRBV4-2 to TRBJ2-5; D remains unclear. This CDR3 is 14 amino acids long. Deletions cut 0 bases from V and 4 bases from J, with 9 bases between. Germline lookup yields CDR1 LGHNA and CDR2 YNFKEQ. The DNA of the CDR3 is TGTGCCAGCAGCCAAGAGGGGTCTAGAGAGACCCAGTACTTC. Encoded protein: CASSQEGSRETQYF.

The chain combines TRBV28 with TRBJ2-7; 13 nucleotides agree with TRBD2. The germline CDR1 and CDR2 sequences are MDHEN and SYDVKM. Losses at the gene ends were 2 bases for V and 2 bases for J; bases not matched to a gene: 3. The CDR3 covers 16 residues. The DNA of the CDR3 is TGTGCCAGCAGTTTAACGGGACTAGCGGGAACCTACGAGCAGTACTTC. Translating it yields CASSLTGLAGTYEQYF. Combining the CDR3 with reference TRBV28 and TRBJ2-7 gives the whole variable domain DVKVTQSSRYLVKRTGEKVFLECVQDMDHENMFWYRQDPGLGLRLIYFSYDVKMKEKGDIPEGYSVSREKKERFSLILESASTNQTSMYLCASSLTGLAGTYEQYFGPGTRLTVT.